The 22 T cell receptor beta chains below all came from one sample that was sequenced in a study of blood T cell repertoires in COVID-19. Using immunoSEQ multiplex PCR, the repertoire was profiled, and TCRdb retains in-frame clones only, with some absent. This table holds about 220,000 clones, roughly four fifths found once. Sequencing was done on a sample of peripheral blood. The source is a woman aged 70-85 years with acute or convalescent COVID-19.

As concerns this clone: The sample holds other DNA sequences that translate to the same CDR3. This chain links TRBV10-3 with TRBJ2-5; the D gene is possibly TRBD2 (6 bases). V lost 0 bases and J 5 bases, leaving 10 bases between the germline ends. Germline CDR1 reads ENHRY; CDR2 reads SYGVKD. The length of the CDR3 is 14 residues. CDR3 amino acids: CAISESFGGETQYF. The CDR3 coding sequence is TGTGCCATCAGTGAGTCGTTCGGGGGTGAGACCCAGTACTTC.

The rearrangement uses TRBV6-1 and TRBJ2-2; D is ambiguous. V lost 2 bases, J lost 4 bases, and 8 bases lay in between. Germline CDR1 MNHNS, CDR2 SASEGT. The CDR3 is made up of 14 amino acids. CDR3 amino acids: CASSEYGSTGELFF. The CDR3 nucleotides read TGTGCCAGCAGTGAATACGGTTCCACCGGGGAGCTGTTTTTT.

This sequence joins TRBV5-6 and TRBJ1-4; D remains unclear. This CDR3 has 19 amino acids. V lost 4 bases and J lost 4, with 26 bases in between. The V gene's germline CDR1 is SGHDT and CDR2 YYEEEE. Here the CDR3 reads CASSRTVQDLRGDNEKLFF. Here the CDR3 DNA reads TGTGCCAGCAGCAGAACCGTCCAGGATCTTCGGGGAGATAATGAAAAACTGTTTTTT.

This chain joins TRBV5-1 and TRBJ2-2, with 8 nucleotides matching TRBD2. The ends lost 4 bases at V and 7 bases at J; junction bases unmatched: 12. Germline CDR1 is SGHRS and CDR2 is YFSETQ. The CDR3 has 16 amino acids. The CDR3 nucleotides read TGCGCCAGCAGCCTTCCGGGACTAGAAATGGACGGGGAGCTGTTTTTT. Its translation: CASSLPGLEMDGELFF.

The rearrangement joins TRBV9 to TRBJ1-3; weak D call: TRBD1 (5 bases). Trimming took 1 base from V and 4 from J, leaving 15 bases between them. Germline CDR1 SGDLS, CDR2 YYNGEE. This CDR3 has 16 amino acids. The CDR3 sequence: CASSVNTWGSGNTIYF. In DNA, the CDR3 is TGTGCCAGCAGCGTAAACACCTGGGGCTCAGGAAACACCATATATTTT.

The chain has TRBV18 and TRBJ2-4, with a tentative D call TRBD2 (5 bases). In germline, CDR1 is KGHSH, CDR2 LQKENI. The CDR3 runs to 15 residues. V gave up 4 bases and J gave up 2 bases, with 12 bases separating them. CDR3 bases: TGTGCCAGCTCACAACGGACGGGGACCAAAAACATTCAGTACTTC. Its translation is CASSQRTGTKNIQYF.

This clone was seen only once. The rearrangement joins TRBV11-1 to TRBJ2-5; 11 bases match TRBD2. Germline values: CDR1 SGHAT, CDR2 FQDESV (reference sequence). CDR3 length: 16 residues. With 3 bases clipped from V and 0 bases from J, the junction kept 3 bases outside the gene matches. The CDR3: CASSFLAGGYQETQYF. Here the CDR3 DNA reads TGTGCCAGCAGCTTTCTAGCGGGGGGATACCAAGAGACCCAGTACTTC.

V usage is TRBV19 and J usage is TRBJ1-1; D may be TRBD1 (5 bases). V lost 7 bases and J lost 3, with 21 bases in between. There are 16 residues in the CDR3. Germline V gives CDR1 LNHDA, CDR2 SQIVND (reference sequence). The CDR3 is CASIPGPGNSDTEAFF. The DNA for the CDR3 is TGTGCCAGTATCCCCGGGCCAGGGAATAGTGACACTGAAGCTTTCTTT. The entire variable domain, with the rest obtained from reference TRBV19 and TRBJ1-1, is as follows: DGGITQSPKYLFRKEGQNVTLSCEQNLNHDAMYWYRQDPGQGLRLIYYSQIVNDFQKGDIAEGYSVSREKKESFPLTVTSAQKNPTAFYLCASIPGPGNSDTEAFFGQGTRLTVV.

The rearrangement links TRBV9 to TRBJ1-5; no firm D call. The CDR3 runs to 15 residues. Between the trimmed V and J ends, which lost 0 bases and 3 bases, there was a span of 10 bases. CDR1 and CDR2 from the germline V gene are SGDLS and YYNGEE. CDR3 protein: CASSVGSRLNQPQHF. In DNA form, the CDR3 reads TGTGCCAGCAGCGTAGGTTCCAGGCTCAATCAGCCCCAGCATTTT.

The rearrangement links TRBV16 to TRBJ1-4; 7 bases line up with TRBD1. CDR3 length equals 15 residues. CDR1 KGHSY and CDR2 FQNENV come from the germline V gene. The V and J ends lost 2 bases and 1 base, in that order; junction bases with no gene match: 1. CDR3 nucleotides: TGTGCCAGCAGCCAAGCAGGGGGAACTAATGAAAAACTGTTTTTT. It is translated as CASSQAGGTNEKLFF.

This clone was seen only a few times. The V and J genes are TRBV28 and TRBJ1-2; 7 nucleotides line up with TRBD1. This CDR3 contains 13 residues. The germline V gene has CDR1 MDHEN and CDR2 SYDVKM. V trimming: 3 bases; J trimming: 8 bases; junction bases outside the gene matches: 6. Here the CDR3 DNA reads TGTGCCAGCAGTTTGGAGACAGGGTTGGGCTACACCTTC. Its translation: CASSLETGLGYTF.

The V gene is TRBV3-1 (or the pseudogene TRBV3-2), the J gene TRBJ1-1; perhaps TRBD1 as D (6 bases). This CDR3 spans 16 amino acids. V was cut by 4 bases and J by 4 bases, with 19 bases left in between. Germline CDR1 LGHDT, CDR2 YNNKEL (reference sequence). The CDR3 here is CASSRSGTQRATEAFF. The CDR3 DNA sequence: TGTGCCAGCAGCCGCTCCGGGACACAAAGGGCCACTGAAGCTTTCTTT.

This clone showed up just a few times. In DNA form, the CDR3 reads TGTGCCAGCAGCTTAACCGGGACAGCCTCCTACGAGCAGTACTTC. Translated, it gives CASSLTGTASYEQYF. This sequence joins TRBV7-2 and TRBJ2-7; 7 bases align to TRBD1. Germline lookup yields CDR1 SGHTA and CDR2 FQGNSA. Trimming cost V 2 bases and J 0 bases; bases outside gene matches: 4. The CDR3 covers 15 residues.

The chain recombines TRBV5-1 with TRBJ2-2, with 9 bases aligning to TRBD2. The germline V gene has CDR1 SGHRS and CDR2 YFSETQ. The CDR3 spans 16 residues. J was trimmed by 5 bases and V by 1 base; bases with no gene match: 6. The CDR3 DNA is TGCGCCAGCAGCTTGAGAAGCGGGGGGACGACCGGGGAGCTGTTTTTT. Its translation: CASSLRSGGTTGELFF.

This chain uses TRBV3-1 (or the pseudogene TRBV3-2) with TRBJ1-4, with D perhaps matching TRBD1 (6 bases). The germline V and J ends were trimmed by 4 bases and 3 bases, with 12 bases remaining between them. This CDR3 is 15 amino acids long. The V gene's germline CDR1 is LGHDT and CDR2 YNNKEL (reference sequence). The CDR3 DNA reads TGTGCCAGCAGCCTGGCCGGGGGGCCTAATGAAAAACTGTTTTTT. This sequence encodes CASSLAGGPNEKLFF.

This chain uses TRBV7-6 with TRBJ1-2, with 10 bases lining up with TRBD1. Germline CDR1 is SGHVS and CDR2 is FNYEAQ. Losses at the gene ends were 3 bases for V and 4 bases for J; bases not matched to a gene: 11. This CDR3 is 17 amino acids long. The CDR3 reads CASSFSGVGQGTYGYTF. The CDR3 DNA follows: TGTGCCAGCAGCTTCTCGGGCGTGGGACAGGGGACCTATGGCTACACCTTC.

The chain carries TRBV5-6 and TRBJ2-2; 11 bases fit TRBD2. Germline V gene sequence: CDR1 SGHDT, CDR2 YYEEEE. CDR3 length: 16 amino acids. V was clipped by 2 bases and J by 5 bases; unmatched bases: 5. In DNA, the CDR3 is TGTGCCAGCAGCTTTAGCGGGGGGGCTCGGACCGGGGAGCTGTTTTTT. Its protein product is CASSFSGGARTGELFF.

Concerning this clone: Other DNA sequences of this sample code for an identical CDR3. The CDR3 loop is CASSLEGRNYGYTF. As DNA, the CDR3 is TGCGCCAGCAGCTTGGAAGGCAGGAACTATGGCTACACCTTC. This rearrangement joins TRBV5-1 to TRBJ1-2; D is unclear. The germline CDR1 and CDR2 sequences are SGHRS and YFSETQ. This CDR3 is built from 14 residues. Trimming removed 0 bases from V and 2 bases from J, with 8 bases in between.

This chain joins TRBV10-3 and TRBJ2-7; D possibly corresponds to TRBD1 (5 bases). The CDR3 spans 12 residues. The ends were cut back, 4 bases at V and 6 bases at J, with 10 bases in the middle. Germline V gene lookup returns CDR1 ENHRY and CDR2 SYGVKD. The CDR3 reads CAISADISEQYF. CDR3 coding DNA: TGTGCCATCAGTGCGGACATCTCCGAGCAGTACTTC.

The chain joins TRBV4-3 to TRBJ1-2, with a possible D match to TRBD1 (6 bases). Germline CDR1 is LGHNA and CDR2 is YSLEER. Trimming pared 1 base from V and 2 bases from J, leaving 14 bases between. This CDR3 has 16 amino acids. Written as DNA, the CDR3 is TGCGCCAGCAGCCAAGGTACGGACAGAGAAAACTATGGCTACACCTTC. Its protein is CASSQGTDRENYGYTF.

This clone was recorded only once. The gene calls are TRBV7-6 and TRBJ2-5; 11 nucleotides agree with TRBD2. Trimming at V came to 2 bases and at J to 0 bases, leaving 2 bases not matched to a gene. Germline CDR1 SGHVS, CDR2 FNYEAQ. The length of the CDR3 is 16 residues. The CDR3 DNA reads as TGTGCCAGCAGCTTACCTAGCGGGGGGTACCAAGAGACCCAGTACTTC. Encoded protein: CASSLPSGGYQETQYF.

The chain joins TRBV6-2 or TRBV6-3 to TRBJ1-5, with no clear D. CDR3 length equals 16 residues. V was cut by 3 bases and J by 5 bases, with 17 bases left in between. Germline assignment: CDR1 MNHEY and CDR2 SVGEGT. CDR3 bases: TGTGCCAGCAGTTATGATGGTTTCAGAAATGATCAGCCCCAGCATTTT. Encoded protein: CASSYDGFRNDQPQHF.